This T cell receptor beta chain was profiled in a study of blood T cell repertoires in COVID-19. Study details: Some COVID-19 samples were acute and others convalescent; all came from the United States, Italy and Spain. The cDNA or gDNA used as material had been derived from T cells, B-cell-depleted T cells, or PBMCs.

While infection was still active, Seattle patients were enrolled and then followed longitudinally. J was trimmed by 1 base and V by 4 bases; bases with no gene match: 16. The CDR3 spans 18 residues. Germline lookup yields CDR1 SGHRS and CDR2 YFSETQ. Assay used: immunoSEQ multiplex PCR; TCRdb lists only in-frame clones, some missing. The top ten clones hold roughly 10% of a sample with 200,000 to 250,000 clones, 86% of them seen once. The receptor comes from a woman aged 45-60 years with COVID-19, enrolled during active disease. This chain uses TRBV5-1 with TRBJ2-7; the match to TRBD2 covers 8 bases. Sequencing input: peripheral blood. DNA of the CDR3: TGCGCCAGCAGCCCGAGGGGTTCACCGGGACTAGGGTCCTACGAGCAGTACTTC. Translation gives CASSPRGSPGLGSYEQYF.